A single sample gave rise to the 18 T cell receptor beta chains below, sequenced in a study of T cell repertoires in cytomegalovirus infection. TCRdb reprocessed the reads via MiXCR and lists one record per CDR3 protein. This table holds around 100,000 distinct CDR3 sequences, 42% found once. Their recognized antigens are unknown. This material consisted of CD8+ T cells from cultured PBMCs, taken from culture after CMV antigen stimulation. The receptors derive from a human donor in good health (CMV status not recorded). Some clones in this sample may be carry-over from other donors' samples.

The table lists this clonotype with many counts. V usage is TRBV7-9 and J usage is TRBJ2-7; D may be TRBD1 (5 bases). CDR3 length: 14 residues. V lost 5 bases and J 3 bases, leaving 14 bases between the germline ends. CDR1 and CDR2 from the germline V gene are SEHNR and FQNEAQ (reference sequence). The CDR3 spells CASSPPFQGYEQYF. The CDR3 DNA sequence: TGTGCCAGCAGCCCACCCTTTCAGGGCTACGAGCAGTACTTC.

This clonotype occurred many times. This rearrangement joins TRBV11-1 to TRBJ2-6; D is unresolved. The germline V gene encodes CDR1 SGHAT and CDR2 FQDESV (reference sequence). This CDR3 spans 16 amino acids. Trimming cost V 1 base and J 4 bases, with 11 bases left between them. The CDR3 DNA sequence: TGTGCCAGCAGCTTAGACAGCCTCTGGGGGGCCAACGTCCTGACTTTC. It codes for CASSLDSLWGANVLTF.

The rearrangement joins TRBV5-5 to TRBJ1-5; D unclear. Trimming stripped 4 bases from V and 0 bases from J, with 11 bases between. This CDR3 spans 15 amino acids. In germline, CDR1 is SGHKS, CDR2 YYEKEE (reference sequence). DNA for the CDR3: TGTGCCAGCAGCCAGTTTGGTAGTAGCAATCAGCCCCAGCATTTT. Its translation is CASSQFGSSNQPQHF.

There are a few counts of this clonotype. V gene TRBV4-1 combines with J gene TRBJ2-5, with TRBD2 matching over 16 bases. Germline V gene data show CDR1 as MGHRA and CDR2 as YSYEKL. Germline trimming cut 2 bases from V and 2 bases from J; bases unmatched to any gene: 5. The CDR3 is 18 residues long. The CDR3 loop reads CASSQKQGLAGGQETQYF. The CDR3 DNA reads as TGCGCCAGCAGCCAAAAACAGGGACTAGCGGGGGGGCAAGAGACCCAGTACTTC.

As regards this clonotype: A much larger clone differs by one base, so this may be a read error. The chain has TRBV7-3 and TRBJ2-1; 11 bases agree with TRBD2. The CDR3 is 15 residues long. The germline gives CDR1 SGHTA, CDR2 FQGTGA. CDR3 region: CASSVTSGGGNEQLF. As DNA, the CDR3 is TGTGCCAGCAGCGTTACTAGCGGGGGCGGGAATGAGCAGCTCTTC. Filled out from reference TRBV7-3 and TRBJ2-1, the complete variable domain reads GAGVSQTPSNKVTEKGKYVELRCDPISGHTALYWYRQSLGQGPEFLIYFQGTGAADDSGLPNDRFFAVRPEGSVSTLKIQRTERGDSAVYLCASSVTSGGGNEQLFGPGTRLTVL.

The sample holds a few counts of this clonotype. In DNA, the CDR3 is TGTGCCAGCAGCTCCGAAACGGGACCCCCAAGACCCTACGAGCAGTACTTC. Protein: CASSSETGPPRPYEQYF. J is TRBJ2-7 and V is TRBV7-2; D might be TRBD1 or TRBD2, each matching 5 bases. Germline values: CDR1 SGHTA, CDR2 FQGNSA. Trimming shortened V by 4 bases and J by 2 bases, and 21 bases separated the two germline ends. CDR3 length equals 17 residues.

This clonotype was recorded many times. The chain uses TRBV7-8 and TRBJ2-3; D is possibly TRBD2 (7 bases). Deletions cut 1 base from V and 2 bases from J, with 16 bases between. The germline V gene encodes CDR1 SGHVS and CDR2 FQNEAQ. The CDR3 extends over 17 amino acids. CDR3 coding DNA: TGTGCCAGCAGCTTAGTGGTAGGGGGGGGGGACACAGATACGCAGTATTTT. This codes for CASSLVVGGGDTDTQYF. Using reference TRBV7-8 and TRBJ2-3 for the parts outside the CDR3, the full variable domain is GAGVSQSPRYKVAKRGQDVALRCDPISGHVSLFWYQQALGQGPEFLTYFQNEAQLDKSGLPSDRFFAERPEGSVSTLKIQRTQQEDSAVYLCASSLVVGGGDTDTQYFGPGTRLTVL.

V gene TRBV27 combines with J gene TRBJ2-5, with 8 bases identical to TRBD2. Germline V gene data show CDR1 as MNHEY and CDR2 as SMNVEV (reference sequence). V gave up 6 bases and J gave up 9 bases; unmatched junction bases: 12. The CDR3 has 14 residues. CDR3: CASRGSGALGAQYF. CDR3 in DNA: TGTGCCAGCAGGGGTAGCGGGGCCCTCGGGGCCCAGTACTTC.

The chain couples TRBV5-1 to TRBJ2-1; 15 bases match TRBD2. The CDR3 sequence is 16 residues long. Germline CDR1 SGHRS, CDR2 YFSETQ. The V and J ends lost 4 bases and 4 bases, in that order; junction bases with no gene match: 3. The CDR3 protein is CASSRTSGGGYNEQFF. The CDR3 DNA sequence: TGCGCCAGCAGCAGGACTAGCGGGGGGGGATACAATGAGCAGTTCTTC.

This clonotype was found once. The rearrangement links TRBV9 to TRBJ2-3, with 9 bases identical to TRBD2. This CDR3 has 20 amino acids. The germline V gene has CDR1 SGDLS and CDR2 YYNGEE. The junction had 16 bases not matched to a gene; V was cut back by 2 bases and J by 0 bases. The CDR3 nucleotides read TGTGCCAGCAGCGTGAGACCCTGGGCTAGCGGGGACCCTAGCACAGATACGCAGTATTTT. It codes for CASSVRPWASGDPSTDTQYF.

This clonotype was recorded many times. CDR3 DNA: TGTGCCAGCAGCCCGGGACAACAAATTGAAGCTTTCTTT. The encoded protein is CASSPGQQIEAFF. The chain employs TRBV7-9 and TRBJ1-1, with D maybe TRBD1 (6 bases). V shed 5 bases and J shed 7 bases, with 14 bases lying between them. The V gene's germline CDR1 is SEHNR and CDR2 FQNEAQ (reference sequence). This CDR3 comprises 13 residues.

The gene calls are TRBV29-1 and TRBJ2-7; D is unresolved. The CDR3 is 13 residues long. The germline gives CDR1 SQVTM, CDR2 ANQGSEA. V was clipped by 2 bases and J by 1 base, with 9 bases between them. CDR3 DNA: TGCAGCGTTGAATTCGCAGAATCCTACGAGCAGTACTTC. It specifies CSVEFAESYEQYF.

The chain employs TRBV4-2 and TRBJ1-1; D is perhaps TRBD1 (5 bases). Germline CDR1 reads LGHNA; CDR2 reads YNFKEQ. The length of the CDR3 is 16 residues. Deletions cut 1 base from V and 4 bases from J, with 16 bases between. CDR3 protein: CASSQVGRVSGTEAFF. CDR3 in DNA: TGTGCCAGCAGCCAAGTAGGCAGGGTCAGCGGCACTGAAGCTTTCTTT.

The gene calls are TRBV7-7 and TRBJ2-1; D not resolved. Germline V lookup: CDR1 SSHAT, CDR2 FNYEAQ (reference sequence). This CDR3 is built from 15 residues. V lost 0 bases, J lost 2 bases, and 8 bases lay in between. The CDR3 DNA sequence: TGTGCCAGCAGCTTAGCCCAGGCTGCCTACAATGAGCAGTTCTTC. Protein sequence: CASSLAQAAYNEQFF.

The chain couples TRBV9 to TRBJ1-5; D is uncertain. CDR3 length: 14 residues. V was cut by 3 bases and J by 2 bases, with 9 bases left in between. Germline V gene data show CDR1 as SGDLS and CDR2 as YYNGEE. This chain's CDR3 is CASSAGRGNQPQHF. In DNA form, the CDR3 reads TGTGCCAGCAGCGCCGGACGGGGCAATCAGCCCCAGCATTTT.

This chain uses TRBV20-1 with TRBJ1-4, with unresolved D. This CDR3 has 15 amino acids. The germline CDR1 and CDR2 sequences are DFQATT and SNEGSKA (reference sequence). V lost 0 bases to trimming and J lost 5 bases, with 13 bases between them. Here the CDR3 DNA reads TGCAGTGCTAGAGATAAGCCCCGGCCGAATGAAAAACTGTTTTTT. Translated, it gives CSARDKPRPNEKLFF.

The rearrangement uses TRBV7-9 and TRBJ2-5; D is unclear. V was trimmed by 2 bases and J by 2 bases, leaving 6 bases between them. The CDR3 covers 13 residues. Per germline, CDR1 SEHNR and CDR2 FQNEAQ (reference sequence). The CDR3 region has the DNA TGTGCCAGCAGCTTAAGCAGTCAAGAGACCCAGTACTTC. Its translation: CASSLSSQETQYF.

In this sample, this clonotype turned up many times. The chain links TRBV7-2 to TRBJ2-7; the D gene is possibly TRBD1 (5 bases). This CDR3 has 15 residues. Germline assignment: CDR1 SGHTA and CDR2 FQGNSA. With 3 bases removed from V and 3 bases from J, the gap between germline ends came to 15 bases. CDR3 protein: CASSFQGQGVYEQYF. The CDR3 region has the DNA TGTGCCAGCAGCTTTCAGGGCCAAGGCGTCTACGAGCAGTACTTC.